Listed here are 15 T cell receptor beta chains from one sample, sequenced in a study of shared clonotypes between healthy human individuals. Assay: immunoSEQ multiplex PCR; the TCRdb copy retains only in-frame clones and omits some. This sample yields 1,500,000 or so clones, of which 98% are seen a single time; 0.36% belongs to the top ten. Sequenced input: naive CD4+ T cells sorted from blood. Described subset: CD45RA+ positively selected. The origin of the receptors is a man in his thirties or forties in good health.

The chain is built from TRBV5-8 and TRBJ1-5; the match to TRBD1 covers 8 bases. Germline CDR1 reads SGHTS; CDR2 reads YDEGEE. J gave up 11 bases and V 3 bases, and 7 bases lay outside the gene matches. This CDR3 is 13 amino acids long. The CDR3 sequence is CASSSTQQGAQHF. The CDR3 DNA reads TGTGCCAGCAGCTCGACCCAACAGGGGGCCCAGCATTTT.

The J gene is TRBJ1-5, the V gene TRBV21-1; the table's D call, TRBD1, has no DNA check behind it. TRBV21-1 is an annotated pseudogene. This CDR3 is 13 amino acids long. CDR3 nucleotide sequence: TGTGCCAGCAGCAACAGGCCAGGTCAGCCCCAGCATTTT. Its protein product is CASSNRPGQPQHF.

Only one count was recorded for this clone. This chain links TRBV6-1 with TRBJ2-1; possibly TRBD1 for D (6 bases). V lost 6 bases to trimming and J lost 2 bases, with 14 bases between them. Germline loops: CDR1 MNHNS, CDR2 SASEGT. This CDR3 region has 15 residues. CDR3 sequence reads: CASRSSRGTYNEQFF. The CDR3 DNA follows: TGTGCCAGCAGGAGCTCGAGGGGGACCTACAATGAGCAGTTCTTC.

The chain links TRBV9 to TRBJ2-5, with 10 bases fitting TRBD2. The CDR3 extends over 16 amino acids. V trimming: 1 base; J trimming: 2 bases; junction bases outside the gene matches: 5. CDR1 is SGDLS and CDR2 is YYNGEE in the germline V gene. CDR3 nucleotide sequence: TGTGCCAGCAGCGTAAACCCTAGCGGGGGACAAGAGACCCAGTACTTC. It yields the protein CASSVNPSGGQETQYF.

This clone is a singleton in its sample. The chain recombines TRBV20-1 with TRBJ2-7, with D tentatively TRBD1 or TRBD2 (5 bases each). The germline CDR1 and CDR2 sequences are DFQATT and SNEGSKA (reference sequence). V was clipped by 6 bases and J by 3 bases, with 9 bases between them. This CDR3 contains 11 residues. CDR3 sequence (DNA): TGCAGTGCGGCTGGGGGCTACGAGCAGTACTTC. It is translated as CSAAGGYEQYF.

This clone was picked up one time. V and J are TRBV27 and TRBJ2-5; no clear D gene. There are 16 residues in the CDR3. V lost 5 bases and J lost 2, with 18 bases in between. Germline values: CDR1 MNHEY, CDR2 SMNVEV (reference sequence). CDR3 sequence: CASSPPRSGVQETQYF. In DNA form, the CDR3 reads TGTGCCAGCAGTCCGCCCCGAAGTGGCGTTCAAGAGACCCAGTACTTC.

The CDR3 coding sequence is TGTGCCAGCAGCCATACAACGGTCAGGGTCCATGAGCAGTTCTTC. This gives the protein CASSHTTVRVHEQFF. The chain uses TRBV7-9 and TRBJ2-1, with D perhaps matching TRBD1 (5 bases). This CDR3 is built from 15 residues. Germline V gene sequence: CDR1 SEHNR, CDR2 FQNEAQ (reference sequence). V was pared by 5 bases and J by 8 bases, with 19 bases between.

The chain employs TRBV19 and TRBJ1-5; D unresolved. The germline CDR1 and CDR2 sequences are LNHDA and SQIVND (reference sequence). Trimming cost V 6 bases and J 3 bases, with 12 bases left between them. The length of the CDR3 is 14 residues. CDR3 sequence: CASRTTLLNQPQHF. In DNA, the CDR3 is TGTGCCAGTAGGACGACTCTCCTCAATCAGCCCCAGCATTTT.

The genes are TRBV28 and TRBJ2-2, with TRBD2 identical over 8 bases. V shed 1 base and J 13 bases; nucleotides not matched to a gene: 14. In germline, CDR1 is MDHEN, CDR2 SYDVKM. CDR3 length equals 16 residues. CDR3 sequence (DNA): TGTGCCAGCAGTTTATCGATGGGGCTAGCGGGTGGATCGCTGTTTTTT. Its protein is CASSLSMGLAGGSLFF.

This clone was seen once. The gene calls are TRBV14 and TRBJ2-3; no reliable D call. V dropped 1 base and J dropped 2 bases, with 4 bases sitting between them. Looked up from germline, CDR1 is SGHDN and CDR2 is FVKESK. This CDR3 has 13 residues. CDR3 DNA sequence: TGTGCCAGCAGCCAAGGGACCACAGATACGCAGTATTTT. This encodes CASSQGTTDTQYF. The full variable domain, completed using reference TRBV14 and TRBJ2-3, is EAGVTQFPSHSVIEKGQTVTLRCDPISGHDNLYWYRRVMGKEIKFLLHFVKESKQDESGMPNNRFLAERTGGTYSTLKVQPAELEDSGVYFCASSQGTTDTQYFGPGTRLTVL.

The chain links TRBV7-3 to TRBJ2-6; D tentatively reads TRBD1 or TRBD2 (5 bases each). Per the germline V gene, CDR1 is SGHTA and CDR2 is FQGTGA. The CDR3 is 15 amino acids. Trimming took 2 bases from V and 4 from J, leaving 9 bases between them. The CDR3, as DNA: TGTGCCAGCAGCTTAGCCGGGGCCGGGGCCAACGTCCTGACTTTC. Protein sequence: CASSLAGAGANVLTF.

This chain uses TRBV5-4 with TRBJ2-2, with D unresolved. Deletions cut 1 base from V and 0 bases from J, with 7 bases between. The CDR3 sequence is 15 residues long. Germline V CDR1 and CDR2: SGHNT, YYREEE (reference sequence). The CDR3 loop reads CASSLRLANTGELFF. The CDR3 DNA follows: TGTGCCAGCAGCTTGCGACTGGCGAACACCGGGGAGCTGTTTTTT.

The rearrangement links TRBV19 to TRBJ2-2; perhaps D is TRBD1 or TRBD2 (6 bases each). Germline-derived CDR1 and CDR2 are LNHDA and SQIVND (reference sequence). With 3 bases removed from V and 5 bases from J, the gap between germline ends came to 19 bases. The CDR3 consists of 17 residues. CDR3 sequence reads: CASSIKGGLMGTGELFF. The CDR3 region has the DNA TGTGCCAGTAGTATTAAGGGGGGCCTCATGGGGACCGGGGAGCTGTTTTTT.

This chain joins TRBV5-1 and TRBJ1-3; tentative D call: TRBD1 (5 bases). V was pared by 3 bases and J by 0 bases, with 13 bases between. This CDR3 has 16 residues. Germline V gene lookup returns CDR1 SGHRS and CDR2 YFSETQ. CDR3 residues: CASSSDIGISGNTIYF. The CDR3 DNA reads TGCGCCAGCAGCTCGGACATCGGAATCTCTGGAAACACCATATATTTT. The full variable domain, rest sourced from reference TRBV5-1 and TRBJ1-3, is KAGVTQTPRYLIKTRGQQVTLSCSPISGHRSVSWYQQTPGQGLQFLFEYFSETQRNKGNFPGRFSGRQFSNSRSEMNVSTLELGDSALYLCASSSDIGISGNTIYFGEGSWLTVV.

The J gene is TRBJ2-3, the V gene TRBV6-5; 8 nucleotides match TRBD1. Trimming at V came to 4 bases and at J to 11 bases, leaving 8 bases not matched to a gene. Germline CDR1 reads MNHEY; CDR2 reads SVGAGI. This CDR3 comprises 13 residues. The CDR3 nucleotides are TGTGCCAGCAGTTTCCTAACCGGGACAGGGCAGTATTTT. This translates into CASSFLTGTGQYF.